Detailed here is one T cell receptor beta chain. The target antigen is unknown. The data are from a study of blood T cells in healthy people across ages. The CDR3 is 14 amino acids. The V gene lost 2 bases and the J gene lost 5 bases, with 10 bases spanning the gap. Germline V gives CDR1 SNHLY, CDR2 FYNNEI. Study outcomes and limitations: Age advanced and TCR beta diversity per million T cells fell, roughly linearly. CMV infection status of these donors was not known. Donors of long life had a larger count of naive CD4+ cells and greater diversity than aged donors.

A second PCR, run for roughly 7 to 12 cycles, used a sample-barcoded 5' primer plus a J-beta primer mix. TCRdb reprocessed the 5' RACE reads with MiXCR, giving one entry per CDR3 protein. The table lists 1.5 million or so distinct CDR3 sequences, about 40% of them singletons. V and J are TRBV2 and TRBJ2-1, with D possibly TRBD2 on 5 matching bases. Sequencing input: blood. The clonotype was recovered from a woman in her late teens or twenties in good health. CDR3 nucleotides: TGTGCCAGCAGTGAACGAGCGGTCAACAATGAGCAGTTCTTC. Its protein product is CASSERAVNNEQFF. Full variable domain (rest looked up from reference TRBV2 and TRBJ2-1): EPEVTQTPSHQVTQMGQEVILRCVPISNHLYFYWYRQILGQKVEFLVSFYNNEISEKSEIFDDQFSVERPDGSNFTLKIRSTKLEDSAMYFCASSERAVNNEQFFGPGTRLTVL.